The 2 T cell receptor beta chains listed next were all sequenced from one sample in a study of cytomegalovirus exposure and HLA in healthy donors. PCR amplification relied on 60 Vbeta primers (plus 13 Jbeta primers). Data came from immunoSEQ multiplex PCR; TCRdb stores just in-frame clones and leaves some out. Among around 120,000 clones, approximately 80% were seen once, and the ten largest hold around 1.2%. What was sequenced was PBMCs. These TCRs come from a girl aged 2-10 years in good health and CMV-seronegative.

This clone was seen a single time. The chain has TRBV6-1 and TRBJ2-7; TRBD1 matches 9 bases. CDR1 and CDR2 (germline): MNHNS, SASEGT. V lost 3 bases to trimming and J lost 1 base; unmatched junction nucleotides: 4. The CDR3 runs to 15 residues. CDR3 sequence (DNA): TGTGCCAGCAGTGATTACAGGGGGCCTTCCTACGAGCAGTACTTC. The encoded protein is CASSDYRGPSYEQYF.

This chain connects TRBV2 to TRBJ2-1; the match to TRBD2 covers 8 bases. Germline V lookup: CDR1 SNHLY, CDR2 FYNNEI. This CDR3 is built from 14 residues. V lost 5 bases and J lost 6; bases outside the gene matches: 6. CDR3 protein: CASSLRGALNEQFF. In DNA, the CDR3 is TGTGCCAGCAGTCTGCGGGGGGCCCTCAATGAGCAGTTCTTC.